This T cell receptor (beta chain) emerged from a study of CD8+CD57+ T cells in acquired aplastic anemia. As for the study in general: Sorting CD4+ and CD8+ cells gave DNA averaging about 3.1 ug.

This clonotype was recorded many times. Its target is unknown. J lost 5 bases, V lost 7 bases, and 5 bases had no gene match. The CDR3 loop spans 13 amino acids. Germline CDR1 SQVTM, CDR2 ANQGSEA. Profiling of TCR beta VDJ combinations and CDR3 sequences used genomic DNA as template. TCRdb reprocessed the reads via MiXCR and lists one record per CDR3 protein. The table shows 450,000 to 600,000 distinct CDR3 sequences, with around 30% occurring only once. All patients picked for sequencing had shown, by flow cytometry, an expansion of CD8+CD57+ cells. Overall study results and limits: A set of around 30 CD8+ CDR3 sequences was shared between patients and controls, and these sequences appeared highly expressed in patients.

The sequence was collected from a human donor with aplastic anemia. Sequenced sample: sorted CD4+, CD8+, or CD8+CD57+ T cells (not recorded which) from PBMCs. The chain has TRBV29-1 and TRBJ1-4, with TRBD1 matching over 9 bases. CDR3: CSGGDRVNEKLFF. The CDR3 nucleotides read TGCAGCGGGGGGGACAGGGTAAATGAAAAACTGTTTTTT.